The TCR beta chain described here comes from a study of Graves' ophthalmopathy and Graves' hyperthyroidism. Trimming left V 4 bases short and J 2 bases short, with 12 bases between. The CDR3 runs to 14 residues. Study-wide results and caveats: Blood also harbored most expanded thyroid clonotypes above 0.001 frequency. Sensitivity reached 70.59% and specificity about 72% when the model predicted ophthalmopathy progression.

Under 3 months in duration, the ophthalmopathy in affected donors had moderate-to-severe activity, CAS ≥3 and NOSPECS ≥4. Researchers turned away patients with other autoimmune diseases, uncontrolled infections, pregnancy or lactation. There are a few counts of this clonotype. Its antigen is currently unknown. The authors amplified TCR beta CDR3 regions, and they did so from RNA transcripts for repertoire sequencing. Following a first-round RT-PCR that used HTBI primers, a second-round multiplex PCR was carried out. TCRdb called the multiplex PCR reads again in MiXCR, with one record for every CDR3 protein. Among under 350,000 distinct CDR3 sequences listed, 17% were seen once.

This TCR came from an adult man with Graves' ophthalmopathy. The chain is built from TRBV12-3 or TRBV12-4 and TRBJ2-7; D gene uncertain. The sample was peripheral blood. The CDR3 here is CASSSSWRPYEQYF. The CDR3 nucleotides are TGTGCCAGCAGTTCCAGTTGGCGGCCCTACGAGCAGTACTTC.